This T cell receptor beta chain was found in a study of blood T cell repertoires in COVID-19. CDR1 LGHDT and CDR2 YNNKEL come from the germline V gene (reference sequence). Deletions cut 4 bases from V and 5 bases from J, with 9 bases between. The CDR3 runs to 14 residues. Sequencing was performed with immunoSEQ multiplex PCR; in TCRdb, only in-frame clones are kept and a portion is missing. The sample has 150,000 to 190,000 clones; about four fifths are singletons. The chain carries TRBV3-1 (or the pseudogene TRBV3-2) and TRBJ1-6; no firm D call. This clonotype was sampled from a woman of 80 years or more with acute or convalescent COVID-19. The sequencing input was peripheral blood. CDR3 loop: CASSPGSNNSPLHF. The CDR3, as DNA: TGTGCCAGCAGCCCCGGGTCAAATAATTCACCCCTCCACTTT.